This note documents a single TCR beta chain sequence. Its matching antigen is unknown. Trimming shortened V by 2 bases and J by 3 bases, and 8 bases separated the two germline ends. Germline V gene lookup returns CDR1 GTSNPN and CDR2 SVGIG (reference sequence). The CDR3 runs 12 residues. The sample originates from a study of beta chain features in type 1 diabetes. Study context: Roughly 98 million sorted cells were examined across all samples.

One heparinised blood draw, averaging about 116 mL, came from each donor. Whole-study results and caveats: Shortening of TCRB CDR3s, moderate but significant, appeared in all four CD4+ subsets of Type 1 diabetes patients.

The isolated RNA, all of it, was reverse transcribed, so expressed TCRB transcripts were what got sequenced. The assay was immunoSEQ multiplex PCR, and TCRdb's table has in-frame clones only and misses some. The sample contains about 160,000 clones, around 63% of which appear only once. The sequence derives from a man younger than 45 with type 1 diabetes. V usage is TRBV30 and J usage is TRBJ2-7; D is perhaps TRBD1 or TRBD2 (5 bases each). Sequencing was carried out using naive CD4+ T cells from blood. In DNA form, the CDR3 reads TGTGCCTGGAGTCGGGACCGCTACGAGCAGTACTTC. Translated: CAWSRDRYEQYF.